The 26 T cell receptor beta chains below all came from one sample that was sequenced in a study of neoadjuvant anti-PD-1 for oral cavity cancer. Time point noted: after neoadjuvant nivolumab, at surgical resection. Using immunoSEQ multiplex PCR, the repertoire was profiled, and TCRdb retains in-frame clones only, with some absent. The sample holds 72,000 or so clones, about 86% seen once. The sequencing here drew on PBMCs, taken after nivolumab (anti-PD-1) treatment. These receptor sequences come from a person between 35 and 79 years old with oral cavity squamous cell carcinoma.

This clone was seen only a few times. The gene calls are TRBV15 and TRBJ2-1, with unresolved D. Deletions cut 6 bases from V and 2 bases from J, with 8 bases between. The CDR3 covers 13 residues. In germline, CDR1 is LNHNV, CDR2 YYDKDF (reference sequence). The CDR3 region is CATRVSTYNEQFF. The CDR3 coding sequence is TGTGCCACCAGAGTTAGCACCTACAATGAGCAGTTCTTC.

This chain links TRBV30 with TRBJ2-7; D might be TRBD2 (6 bases). CDR3 length equals 14 residues. V dropped 3 bases and J dropped 2 bases, with 14 bases sitting between them. Germline lookup yields CDR1 GTSNPN and CDR2 SVGIG (reference sequence). The DNA for the CDR3 is TGTGCCTGGAGAACCGGGACTTACGCCTACGAGCAGTACTTC. Protein: CAWRTGTYAYEQYF.

The CDR3 spells CASSLNRGEAFF. For the CDR3, the DNA is TGTGCCAGCAGTCTAAACAGGGGAGAAGCTTTCTTT. The chain links TRBV27 to TRBJ1-1; 7 bases are a match to TRBD1. The V segment lost 5 bases and the J segment 8 bases; nucleotides outside the gene matches: 5. Germline CDR1 reads MNHEY; CDR2 reads SMNVEV (reference sequence). The CDR3 is 12 amino acids.

The chain recombines TRBV15 with TRBJ1-1; 8 bases fit TRBD1. Trimming cost V 2 bases and J 5 bases; bases outside gene matches: 10. The germline gives CDR1 LNHNV, CDR2 YYDKDF (reference sequence). The length of the CDR3 is 16 residues. DNA of the CDR3: TGTGCCACCAGCAGAACGGACAGGGCTGATACGACTGAAGCTTTCTTT. Translated, it gives CATSRTDRADTTEAFF.

J is TRBJ1-1 and V is TRBV19; TRBD1 matches 8 bases. J gave up 1 base and V 5 bases, and 3 bases lay outside the gene matches. CDR1 is LNHDA, CDR2 SQIVND, per germline (reference sequence). This CDR3 has 14 amino acids. The CDR3 sequence: CASSYRGTNTEAFF. The CDR3, as DNA: TGTGCCAGTAGTTACAGGGGGACGAACACTGAAGCTTTCTTT.

The J gene is TRBJ1-2, the V gene TRBV6-1, with a weak D call TRBD1 (6 bases). Trimming removed 6 bases at V and 5 bases at J, with 19 bases between. The germline V gene has CDR1 MNHNS and CDR2 SASEGT. CDR3 length: 15 residues. For the CDR3, the DNA is TGTGCCAGCAGAGACACGAGACAGGCAGAGTATGGCTACACCTTC. Translating it yields CASRDTRQAEYGYTF.

A single count supports this clone. The chain links TRBV27 to TRBJ2-7; 11 bases map to TRBD2. CDR1 MNHEY and CDR2 SMNVEV come from the germline V gene (reference sequence). The ends lost 3 bases at V and 3 bases at J; junction bases unmatched: 13. This CDR3 spans 18 amino acids. CDR3 amino acids: CASSFSRGRLAGGYEQYF. CDR3 coding DNA: TGTGCCAGCAGTTTTTCCAGGGGGCGGCTAGCGGGAGGCTACGAGCAGTACTTC.

This chain links TRBV5-1 with TRBJ2-3; 8 bases line up with TRBD1. The CDR3 runs 14 residues. CDR1 SGHRS and CDR2 YFSETQ come from the germline V gene. V lost 4 bases and J lost 6; bases outside the gene matches: 7. CDR3 DNA sequence: TGCGCCAGCAGCACCGGACAGGGTACGGATACGCAGTATTTT. Encoded protein: CASSTGQGTDTQYF.

The rearrangement joins TRBV11-2 to TRBJ2-7; D could derive from TRBD1 or TRBD2 (5 bases each). V was cut by 0 bases and J by 9 bases, with 12 bases left in between. The CDR3 runs to 13 residues. Germline lookup yields CDR1 SGHAT and CDR2 FQNNGV. CDR3 sequence reads: CASSLEVGRGQYF. The CDR3 DNA reads TGTGCCAGCAGCTTAGAGGTGGGACGGGGGCAGTACTTC.

The chain has TRBV10-1 and TRBJ2-1; TRBD1 matches 10 bases. J was trimmed by 5 bases and V by 6 bases; bases with no gene match: 7. Germline V gene data show CDR1 as WNHNN and CDR2 as SYGVQD (reference sequence). The CDR3 covers 15 residues. The CDR3 DNA follows: TGCGCCAGCAGGAGCGGGACAGGGGTCAACAATGAGCAGTTCTTC. Its protein product is CASRSGTGVNNEQFF.

This clone was counted between two and nine times. The rearrangement uses TRBV12-2 and TRBJ1-6. TRBV12-2 corresponds to a pseudogene. This CDR3 region has 18 residues. In DNA form, the CDR3 reads TGTGCAAGTCGCTTCCCCGAGGACGGTAGCTCCTATAATTCACCCCTCCACTTT. This encodes CASRFPEDGSSYNSPLHF.

The rearrangement links TRBV5-4 to TRBJ2-5, with 9 bases matching TRBD1. The DNA end is more similar to TRBJ2-7, so the J call may be wrong. Looked up from germline, CDR1 is SGHNT and CDR2 is YYREEE (reference sequence). CDR3 size: 15 residues. CDR3 sequence reads: CASSSSDRGPYEQYF. The CDR3, as DNA: TGTGCCAGCAGCTCTTCGGACAGGGGTCCATACGAGCAGTACTTC.

The chain uses TRBV30 and TRBJ1-5; a weak D match, TRBD1 (5 bases). Per germline, CDR1 GTSNPN and CDR2 SVGIG (reference sequence). V was trimmed by 0 bases and J by 6 bases, leaving 18 bases between them. The CDR3 totals 16 residues. The CDR3: CAWSVRGGPGSQPQHF. CDR3 in DNA: TGTGCCTGGAGTGTAAGGGGCGGGCCCGGCAGTCAGCCCCAGCATTTT. The variable domain in full, with the rest retrieved from reference TRBV30 and TRBJ1-5, is SQTIHQWPATLVQPVGSPLSLECTVEGTSNPNLYWYRQAAGRGLQLLFYSVGIGQISSEVPQNLSASRPQDRQFILSSKKLLLSDSGFYLCAWSVRGGPGSQPQHFGDGTRLSIL.

In nucleotides, the CDR3 is TGTGCCAGCAGCGTCGGAGTGGACAGGGGAGGGGATGGCTACACCTTC. The encoded protein is CASSVGVDRGGDGYTF. The chain joins TRBV2 to TRBJ1-2; TRBD1 aligns across 9 bases. The CDR3 has 16 residues. V lost 6 bases and J lost 6; bases outside the gene matches: 14. In germline, CDR1 is SNHLY, CDR2 FYNNEI.

The rearrangement joins TRBV7-3 to TRBJ2-1; the D is unclear. Germline CDR1 SGHTA, CDR2 FQGTGA. The CDR3 loop spans 13 amino acids. V lost 5 bases to trimming and J lost 3 bases, with 8 bases between them. CDR3 sequence: CASSPNSYNEQFF. In nucleotides, the CDR3 is TGTGCCAGCAGCCCGAACAGCTACAATGAGCAGTTCTTC.

The chain links TRBV6-1 to TRBJ2-7; perhaps TRBD2 as D (5 bases). The germline V gene encodes CDR1 MNHNS and CDR2 SASEGT. Between the trimmed V and J ends, which lost 1 base and 0 bases, there was a span of 7 bases. CDR3 size: 14 residues. The CDR3 here is CASSEVGSSYEQYF. In nucleotides, the CDR3 is TGTGCCAGCAGTGAAGTTGGGAGCTCCTACGAGCAGTACTTC.

The chain couples TRBV4-1 to TRBJ2-1, with D unresolved. This CDR3 comprises 13 residues. The V gene's germline CDR1 is MGHRA and CDR2 YSYEKL. The V gene lost 2 bases and the J gene lost 8 bases, with 10 bases spanning the gap. The CDR3 spells CASSQQVGDEQFF. The CDR3 DNA reads as TGCGCCAGCAGCCAACAGGTTGGAGATGAGCAGTTCTTC.

This clone has a count of ten or more. This rearrangement joins TRBV7-9 to TRBJ2-7; D uncertain. The CDR3 loop spans 14 amino acids. Germline V gene data show CDR1 as SEHNR and CDR2 as FQNEAQ (reference sequence). The germline V and J ends were trimmed by 4 bases and 0 bases, with 10 bases remaining between them. In DNA form, the CDR3 reads TGTGCCAGCAGCTCACTGCGGAGCTCCTACGAGCAGTACTTC. It encodes CASSSLRSSYEQYF.

This sequence joins TRBV6-1 and TRBJ1-4; no reliable D call. The CDR3 covers 15 residues. Germline CDR1 and CDR2: MNHNS and SASEGT. Trimming removed 2 bases at V and 4 bases at J, with 11 bases between. CDR3 protein: CASSESWTYNEKLFF. The CDR3 DNA is TGTGCCAGCAGTGAATCGTGGACTTATAATGAAAAACTGTTTTTT.

The gene calls are TRBV19 and TRBJ2-2; the D is unclear. V lost 5 bases to trimming and J lost 7 bases, with 14 bases between them. The CDR3 is 14 amino acids. The germline CDR1 and CDR2 sequences are LNHDA and SQIVND (reference sequence). This CDR3 is CASSGSSAYGELFF. In DNA, the CDR3 is TGTGCCAGTAGTGGCAGTTCGGCATACGGGGAGCTGTTTTTT.

This chain connects TRBV19 to TRBJ2-7; D unclear. From germline, CDR1 is LNHDA and CDR2 SQIVND (reference sequence). With 4 bases removed from V and 2 bases from J, the gap between germline ends came to 9 bases. The CDR3 consists of 13 residues. CDR3 protein: CASSNQGAYEQYF. CDR3 DNA sequence: TGTGCCAGTAGTAATCAAGGAGCCTACGAGCAGTACTTC.

By frequency in the sample, this clone is medium-sized. The chain is built from TRBV11-3 and TRBJ1-5, with D hard to call. CDR1 is SGHNT and CDR2 is YENEEA in the germline V gene. V was trimmed by 0 bases and J by 6 bases, leaving 15 bases between them. The CDR3 is 16 amino acids. CDR3 DNA sequence: TGTGCCAGCAGCTTAGATTGGAACCAACCAATTCAGCCCCAGCATTTT. Translated: CASSLDWNQPIQPQHF.

V and J are TRBV27 and TRBJ1-2, with D maybe TRBD1 (6 bases). The CDR3 length is 13 residues. CDR1 and CDR2 (germline): MNHEY, SMNVEV (reference sequence). V lost 2 bases and J lost 7, with 11 bases in between. CDR3 amino acids: CASSLEGGSGYTF. In DNA form, the CDR3 reads TGTGCCAGCAGTTTAGAGGGGGGTAGTGGCTACACCTTC.

The J gene is TRBJ1-1, the V gene TRBV9; D uncertain. Germline values: CDR1 SGDLS, CDR2 YYNGEE. The V gene lost 4 bases and the J gene lost 4 bases, with 20 bases spanning the gap. The CDR3 extends over 16 amino acids. CDR3 sequence (DNA): TGTGCCAGCAGCCCCAAGGGCGGGGTGGCGGCCACTGAAGCTTTCTTT. Translation gives CASSPKGGVAATEAFF.

This clone is a singleton in its sample. This chain joins TRBV2 and TRBJ2-1; 10 bases fit TRBD1. Germline CDR1 and CDR2: SNHLY and FYNNEI. The CDR3 is 15 amino acids. J was trimmed by 3 bases and V by 4 bases; bases with no gene match: 3. CDR3: CASSGGQGLYNEQFF. CDR3 DNA: TGTGCCAGCAGTGGGGGACAGGGGCTCTACAATGAGCAGTTCTTC.

The CDR3 DNA sequence: TGCGCCAGCAGCTTGTGGGCCCTAGCGGGAGGGCCCCAAGAGACCCAGTACTTC. As protein: CASSLWALAGGPQETQYF. The rearrangement joins TRBV5-1 to TRBJ2-5, with 12 bases fitting TRBD2. The J segment lost 1 base and the V segment lost 1 base, leaving 8 bases of the junction unmatched. Germline CDR1 SGHRS, CDR2 YFSETQ. The CDR3 has 18 amino acids.